Here is one T cell receptor (beta chain) with its context. The CDR3 is 13 residues long. V was pared by 1 base and J by 3 bases, with 7 bases between. In germline, CDR1 is SGHNT, CDR2 YENEEA. Data came from immunoSEQ multiplex PCR; TCRdb stores just in-frame clones and leaves some out. The data contain hundreds of thousands of clones, around 90% of them singletons. Symptom resolution, clearance, or two negative PCRs marked the recovered donors of Cohort 3. These data belong to a study of blood T cell repertoires in COVID-19. Study context: Specimens from acute and convalescent COVID-19 originated in the United States, Italy and Spain.

This chain connects TRBV11-3 to TRBJ2-7, with D maybe TRBD1 (5 bases). Sequenced: PBMCs or T cells enriched from blood (not recorded which). The receptor comes from a woman under 30 who had recovered from COVID-19. CDR3 residues: CASSLGQIYEQYF. The CDR3 DNA is TGTGCCAGCAGCTTAGGACAGATCTACGAGCAGTACTTC.